This is a list of T cell receptor beta chains from one sample in a study of PD-L1 blockade in urothelial cancer. Repertoires were generated with immunoSEQ multiplex PCR, while TCRdb's copy carries only in-frame clones and drops some. The sample has roughly 63,000 clones, about four fifths seen once; the top ten hold about 2.9%. This specimen consisted of PBMCs, obtained around atezolizumab (anti-PD-L1) treatment. The receptors were sampled from an older man with urothelial cancer. Each CDR3 is given with its conserved first and last residue. Size tells how often a clone was seen (once, few, many) or the class of an expanded clone, and some rows leave it out.

J gene | V gene | clone size | CDR3 protein
TRBJ2-1 | TRBV29-1 | . | CSVEHGGYNEQFF
TRBJ1-4 | TRBV10-2 | . | CASSDRGGAYEKLFF
TRBJ1-2 | TRBV6-5 | once | CASRADYGYTF
TRBJ1-3 | TRBV7-6 | once | CASSSVAGSGNTIYF
TRBJ2-7 | TRBV29-1 | . | CSVASDIYEQYF
TRBJ2-3 | TRBV28 | . | CASSFPRQGGDTDTQYF
TRBJ1-5 | TRBV30 | . | CAWGTGGNQPQHF
TRBJ1-2 | TRBV11-2 | . | CASSLGTGYGYTF
TRBJ2-1 | TRBV5-1 | few | CASSGGTGGPYNEQFF
TRBJ2-5 | TRBV5-1 | . | CASSLLAGEGETQYF
TRBJ1-4 | TRBV5-1 | . | CASSLDPATNEKLFF
TRBJ1-5 | TRBV6-5 | . | CASSAVTDQPQHF
TRBJ1-2 | TRBV19 | . | CASSFETSPGGYTF
TRBJ2-1 | TRBV2 | . | CASSAGTSRYNEQFF
TRBJ2-7 | TRBV28 | . | CASSLGGLGEQYF
TRBJ2-3 | TRBV7-6 | . | CASNQGHRGGGTDTQYF
TRBJ2-7 | TRBV7-2 | . | CASSYRPPTSWSYEQYF
TRBJ2-5 | TRBV19 | . | CASSIAAGLEETQYF
TRBJ1-1 | TRBV6-5 | . | CASLRGNTEAFF
TRBJ2-3 | TRBV9 | . | CASSVGGLSGGTQYF
TRBJ1-1 | TRBV6-1 | . | CASRPGQGKAFF
TRBJ1-5 | TRBV19 | . | CASNPDRLSNQPQHF
TRBJ1-1 | TRBV6-1 | . | CASSELRMNTEAFF
TRBJ2-2 | TRBV2 | once | CASSEWTGGSGELFF
TRBJ2-5 | TRBV19 | . | CASSIGRGETQYF
TRBJ2-3 | TRBV27 | . | CASSLGQEGDTQYF
TRBJ2-5 | TRBV7-7 | . | CASSLGALKTETQYF
TRBJ2-3 | TRBV5-1 | . | CASSRDRHLTDTQYF
TRBJ2-1 | TRBV6-5 | few | CASASTGYNEQFF
TRBJ2-7 | TRBV5-6 | . | CASSLARTGWYEQYF
TRBJ1-1 | TRBV15 | . | CATSSVGVNTEAFF
TRBJ1-5 | TRBV6-1 | . | CASSGQGIGNQPQHF
TRBJ2-3 | TRBV10-3 | . | CAISGGLAGVKVPDTQYF
TRBJ2-1 | TRBV5-1 | . | CASSLGQGAYNEQFF
TRBJ1-4 | TRBV28 | . | CASSLTGRTNEKLFF
TRBJ2-7 | TRBV5-1 | . | CASSLARDFNEQYF
TRBJ2-3 | TRBV2 | . | CASIRGTTDTQYF
TRBJ2-1 | TRBV18 | . | CASSQNLAGGPSEQFF
TRBJ2-3 | TRBV5-4 | . | CASSAAGARQDTQYF
TRBJ1-5 | TRBV19 | . | CASSSGARQPQHF
TRBJ1-2 | TRBV10-3 | . | CAIPTEGKGYGYTF
TRBJ2-7 | TRBV15 | . | CATSRDKPYEQYF
TRBJ1-5 | TRBV30 | few | CAWSRGANQPQHF
TRBJ1-1 | TRBV19 | few | CASSTTGQGAANTEAFF
TRBJ1-4 | TRBV28 | . | CASSLQGGKEKLFF
TRBJ2-5 | TRBV28 | few | CASSLGQGRRETQYF
TRBJ2-3 | TRBV4-1 | . | CASSQGAGGGTDTQYF
TRBJ2-2 | TRBV10-2 | . | CASSGNRVTGELFF
TRBJ2-1 | TRBV28 | . | CASSHSGSSYNEQFF